This is a list of T cell receptor beta chains from one sample in a study of blood T cell repertoires in COVID-19. Data came from immunoSEQ multiplex PCR; TCRdb stores just in-frame clones and leaves some out. The sample consists of 65,000 to 90,000 clones, around 88% of them appearing once. The sequenced material came from peripheral blood. These receptors all stem from a man aged 45 to 65 with active COVID-19. Each CDR3 is given with its conserved first and last residue. D genes are given only for firm matches.

d_call j_call v_call cdr3_aa
TRBD2 TRBJ2-1 TRBV19 CASNLGLAGGYEQFF
NA TRBJ1-5 TRBV5-8 CASSLGQESNQPQHF
NA TRBJ2-1 TRBV24-1 CATQEEFGGEQFF
NA TRBJ1-1 TRBV6-5 CASLGQINTEAFF
NA TRBJ2-1 TRBV11-2 CASSLGRGTDEQFF
NA TRBJ2-2 TRBV18 CASSPPGRHTGELFF
TRBD1 TRBJ2-7 TRBV15 CATSRGPYPGTGGDEQYF
TRBD1 TRBJ2-1 TRBV7-7 CASSFGTGTYNEQFF
NA TRBJ1-2 TRBV6-5 CASRGQSRGYTF
TRBD1 TRBJ1-3 TRBV9 CASTQGAGLSGNTIYF
NA TRBJ2-2 TRBV27 CASSLSHRDSFGELFF
NA TRBJ2-7 TRBV6-1 CASSEGGHSYEQYF
NA TRBJ2-5 TRBV19 CASSIVPRYQETQYF
NA TRBJ2-7 TRBV7-2 CASSFMVGSSYEQYF
NA TRBJ1-1 TRBV15 CATSRDEVMNTEAFF
TRBD1 TRBJ1-4 TRBV30 CALSQGANSEKLFF
NA TRBJ2-7 TRBV20-1 CSAMRDEQYF
TRBD1 TRBJ1-1 TRBV5-1 CASSGGDRGLTEAFF
NA TRBJ2-1 TRBV5-3 CARSFSQVPYNEQFF
NA TRBJ2-2 TRBV7-8 CASSLVGGAGTGELFF
TRBD1 TRBJ2-7 TRBV7-8 CASSYRQGRVYEQYF
TRBD1 TRBJ2-7 TRBV28 CASSPLGQGLTEQYF
TRBD1 TRBJ2-3 TRBV4-3 CASSPRDRGTDTQYF
TRBD2 TRBJ2-1 TRBV2 CASSGLAVYNEQFF
NA TRBJ1-1 TRBV5-1 CASSSQNRVGAFF
TRBD1 TRBJ2-7 TRBV19 CASSARQGSYYEQYF
NA TRBJ2-5 TRBV3-1/TRBV3-2 CASSPDRVVVETQYF
NA TRBJ2-7 TRBV19 CASSPPQVVGPRVYEQYF
TRBD1 TRBJ1-1 TRBV4-1 CASSQEGQGRGNTEAFF
NA TRBJ2-2 TRBV9 CASSVDPRRTGELFF
TRBD1 TRBJ2-5 TRBV27 CASSLFRGLETQYF
TRBD1 TRBJ1-2 TRBV5-4 CASSSDRRSYGYTF
TRBD1 TRBJ1-2 TRBV6-6 CASSYSAGGQEGYTF
TRBD1 TRBJ2-1 TRBV7-3 CASSLVPGQGFNEQFF
NA TRBJ2-2 TRBV15 CATSRGSFDTDTGELFF
NA TRBJ1-6 TRBV18 CASSQRVPHSPLHF
TRBD1 TRBJ1-2 TRBV6-5 CASTALGQGFGYTF
NA TRBJ2-7 TRBV6-5 CASSLGGGSTYEQYF
NA TRBJ1-6 TRBV30 CAWSAGELGYNSPLHF
NA TRBJ2-3 TRBV10-3 CAISETGSGADTQYF
TRBD1 TRBJ1-2 TRBV7-2 CASSQQGPLIQANYGYTF
NA TRBJ2-1 TRBV28 CASRRGNSYNEQFF
NA TRBJ1-5 TRBV30 CAWSRGSNSNQPQHF
NA TRBJ1-1 TRBV7-9 CASAPGVNTEAFF
NA TRBJ2-7 TRBV27 CASSLRGTYEQYF
NA TRBJ1-1 TRBV6-6 CASSYVPGTEAFF
NA TRBJ1-4 TRBV11-2 CASSTDSPTNEKLFF
NA TRBJ2-5 TRBV18 CASSPQNSQETQYF
TRBD1 TRBJ1-2 TRBV20-1 CSAREHRGKTF
NA TRBJ2-2 TRBV9 CASSVDPLTSTGELFF
TRBD1 TRBJ1-2 TRBV27 CASSLIPPDRGYGYTF